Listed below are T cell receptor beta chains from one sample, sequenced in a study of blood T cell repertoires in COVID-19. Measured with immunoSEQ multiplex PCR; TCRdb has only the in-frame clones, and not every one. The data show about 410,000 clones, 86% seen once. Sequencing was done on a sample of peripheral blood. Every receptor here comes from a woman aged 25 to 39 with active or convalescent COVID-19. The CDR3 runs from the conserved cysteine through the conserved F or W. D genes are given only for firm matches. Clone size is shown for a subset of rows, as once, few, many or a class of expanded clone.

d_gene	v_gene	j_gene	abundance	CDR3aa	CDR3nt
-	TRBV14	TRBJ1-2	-	CASSHSSGTSYGYTF	TGTGCCAGCAGCCACAGTTCCGGGACATCCTATGGCTACACCTTC
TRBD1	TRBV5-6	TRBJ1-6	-	CASTRNRDRALGNSPLHF	TGTGCCAGCACCAGGAATCGGGACAGGGCCCTAGGGAATTCACCCCTCCACTTT
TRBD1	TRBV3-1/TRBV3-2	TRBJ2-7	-	CASSSRGTGSPYEQYF	TGTGCCAGCAGCTCAAGAGGGACAGGGAGTCCCTACGAGCAGTACTTC
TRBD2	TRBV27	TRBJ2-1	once	CASSLSAGGRNEQFF	TGTGCCAGCAGTTTATCGGCGGGAGGGAGAAATGAGCAGTTCTTC
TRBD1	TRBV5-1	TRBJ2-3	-	CASSQGVDTDTQYF	TGCGCCAGCAGTCAGGGGGTAGACACAGATACGCAGTATTTT
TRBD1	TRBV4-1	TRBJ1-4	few	CASSPGQGGEKLFF	TGCGCCAGCAGCCCGGGACAGGGTGGGGAAAAACTGTTTTTT
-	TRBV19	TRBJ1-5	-	CASSMRGNGQPQHF	TGTGCCAGTAGTATGCGGGGAAACGGTCAGCCCCAGCATTTT
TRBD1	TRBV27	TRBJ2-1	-	CASSLRGLSSYNEQFF	TGTGCCAGCAGTTTGAGGGGGCTTAGCTCCTACAATGAGCAGTTCTTC
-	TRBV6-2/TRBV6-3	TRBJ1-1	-	CASSYSTVGVVNTEAFF	TGTGCCAGCAGTTACTCGACAGTAGGAGTAGTGAACACTGAAGCTTTCTTT
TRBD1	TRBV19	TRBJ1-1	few	CASSTTGLVRTEAFF	TGTGCCAGTAGTACGACAGGGTTGGTAAGGACTGAAGCTTTCTTT
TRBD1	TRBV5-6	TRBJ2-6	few	CASSWLGTGTSGANVLTF	TGTGCCAGCAGCTGGCTCGGGACAGGGACCTCTGGGGCCAACGTCCTGACTTTC
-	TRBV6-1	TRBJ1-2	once	CASSDPREAHGYTF	TGTGCCAGCAGTGATCCCAGGGAGGCGCATGGCTACACCTTC
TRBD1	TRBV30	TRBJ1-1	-	CAWSQGDRGSTEAFF	TGTGCCTGGAGTCAGGGGGACAGGGGGTCCACTGAAGCTTTCTTT
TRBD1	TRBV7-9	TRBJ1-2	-	CASSSSPGTGWKYGYTF	TGTGCCAGCAGCTCGAGCCCCGGGACAGGGTGGAAGTATGGCTACACCTTC
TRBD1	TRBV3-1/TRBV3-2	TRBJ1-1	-	CASSQAGTGNTEAFF	TGTGCCAGCAGCCAGGCCGGGACAGGGAACACTGAAGCTTTCTTT
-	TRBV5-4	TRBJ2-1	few	CASSLYPNEQFF	TGTGCCAGCAGCCTATACCCCAATGAGCAGTTCTTC
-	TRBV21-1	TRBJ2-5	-	CASSNNPGGYQETQYF	TGTGCCAGCAGCAACAACCCAGGGGGCTACCAAGAGACCCAGTACTTC
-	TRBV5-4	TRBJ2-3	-	CASSLPSVPATDTQYF	TGTGCCAGCAGCTTGCCTAGCGTCCCCGCCACAGATACGCAGTATTTT
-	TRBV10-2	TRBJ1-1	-	CASSEQNLEAFF	TGCGCCAGCAGTGAACAGAACCTTGAAGCTTTCTTT
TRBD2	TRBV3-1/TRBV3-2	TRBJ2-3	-	CASSQSRLAGGPDTQYF	TGTGCCAGCAGCCAGTCCCGTCTAGCGGGGGGGCCGGATACGCAGTATTTT
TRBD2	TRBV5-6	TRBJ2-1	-	CASSKGTSGGYNEQFF	TGTGCCAGCAGCAAGGGGACTAGCGGGGGTTACAATGAGCAGTTCTTC
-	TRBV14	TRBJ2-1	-	CASSQERSSGFANEQFF	TGTGCCAGCAGCCAAGAACGGTCAAGCGGCTTCGCCAATGAGCAGTTCTTC
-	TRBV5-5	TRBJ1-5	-	CASSLGQNSNQPQHF	TGTGCCAGCAGCTTGGGTCAGAATAGCAATCAGCCCCAGCATTTT
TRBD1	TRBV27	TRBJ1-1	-	CASSLSGTGGPGTEAFF	TGTGCCAGCAGTTTATCCGGGACAGGGGGTCCGGGAACTGAAGCTTTCTTT
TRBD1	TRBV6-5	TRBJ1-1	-	CASSYKQGTTEAFF	TGTGCCAGCAGTTACAAACAGGGGACCACTGAAGCTTTCTTT
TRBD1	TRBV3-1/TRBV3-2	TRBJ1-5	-	CASSQTGTGSNQPQHF	TGTGCCAGCAGCCAAACCGGGACAGGTAGCAATCAGCCCCAGCATTTT
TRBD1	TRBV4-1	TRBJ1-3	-	CASSQEPPGQISGNTIYF	TGCGCCAGCAGCCAAGAACCCCCGGGACAGATCTCTGGAAACACCATATATTTT
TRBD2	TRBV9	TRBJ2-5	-	CASSVGTSGAFSQYF	TGTGCCAGCAGCGTAGGGACTAGCGGGGCTTTTTCCCAGTACTTC
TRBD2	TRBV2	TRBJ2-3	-	CASKRESTDTQYF	TGTGCCAGTAAGCGGGAAAGCACAGATACGCAGTATTTT
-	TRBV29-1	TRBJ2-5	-	CSVRIQETQYF	TGCAGCGTCAGAATACAAGAGACCCAGTACTTC
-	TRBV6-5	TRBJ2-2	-	CASRRNRDTGELFF	TGTGCCAGCAGGAGGAACAGGGACACCGGGGAGCTGTTTTTT
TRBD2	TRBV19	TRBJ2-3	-	CASSVTSVTDTQYF	TGTGCCAGTAGTGTGACTAGCGTTACAGATACGCAGTATTTT
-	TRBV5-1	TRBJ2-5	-	CASNKGSETQYF	TGCGCCAGCAATAAGGGGTCGGAGACCCAGTACTTC
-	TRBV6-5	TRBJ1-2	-	CALSRGSGANYGYTF	TGTGCCTTAAGTAGAGGGTCCGGAGCTAACTATGGCTACACCTTC
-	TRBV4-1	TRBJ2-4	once	CASSQGGQNRASEQYF	TGCGCCAGCAGCCAAGGCGGACAAAACAGGGCTTCAGAACAGTACTTC
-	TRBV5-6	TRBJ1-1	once	CASSLAQNTEAFF	TGTGCCAGCAGCTTGGCACAGAACACTGAAGCTTTCTTT
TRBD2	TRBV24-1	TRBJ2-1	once	CATSDSGTSGGNHEQFF	TGTGCCACCAGTGATTCCGGGACTAGCGGGGGGAACCATGAGCAGTTCTTC
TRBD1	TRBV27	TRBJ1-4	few	CASSSTRTGVEKLFF	TGTGCCAGCAGCTCTACACGGACAGGGGTTGAAAAACTGTTTTTT
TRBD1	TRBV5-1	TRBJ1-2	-	CASSLGRRTGLAYGYTF	TGCGCCAGCAGCTTGGGTAGAAGGACAGGGCTTGCCTATGGCTACACCTTC
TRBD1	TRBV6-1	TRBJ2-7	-	CASSEIAGGANEQYF	TGTGCCAGCAGTGAAATCGCAGGGGGCGCGAACGAGCAGTACTTC
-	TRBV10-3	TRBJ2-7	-	CAIRPRDSPYEQYF	TGTGCCATCAGACCCCGGGACTCGCCCTACGAGCAGTACTTC
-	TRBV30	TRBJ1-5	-	CAWSESPGQPQHF	TGTGCCTGGAGTGAAAGCCCTGGTCAGCCCCAGCATTTT
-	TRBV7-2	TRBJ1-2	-	CASSFTGRGYTF	TGTGCCAGCAGCTTTACAGGGCGAGGCTACACCTTC
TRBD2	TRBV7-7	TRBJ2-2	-	CASSLLPGLAGTGELFF	TGTGCCAGCAGCTTATTGCCGGGACTAGCGGGGACCGGGGAGCTGTTTTTT
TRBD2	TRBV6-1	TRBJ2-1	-	CASSELRREGTIYFNEQFF	TGTGCCAGCAGTGAACTTCGTCGGGAGGGAACAATTTATTTCAATGAGCAGTTCTTC
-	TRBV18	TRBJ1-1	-	CASSESGVQNTEAFF	TGTGCCAGCTCAGAATCCGGAGTTCAGAACACTGAAGCTTTCTTT
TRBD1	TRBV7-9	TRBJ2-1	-	CASSLEIWENRGRREQFF	TGTGCCAGCAGCTTAGAGATCTGGGAGAACAGGGGTCGCCGCGAGCAGTTCTTC
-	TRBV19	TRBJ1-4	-	CASRALQGNNEKLFF	TGTGCCAGTAGGGCTTTGCAGGGGAATAATGAAAAACTGTTTTTT
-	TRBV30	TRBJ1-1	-	CAWNLRNTEAFF	TGTGCCTGGAATTTGAGGAACACTGAAGCTTTCTTT
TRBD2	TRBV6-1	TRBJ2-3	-	CASGQAGGTDTQYF	TGTGCCAGCGGTCAAGCGGGAGGCACAGATACGCAGTATTTT
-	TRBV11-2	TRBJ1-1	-	CASSLDGWGEVNTEAFF	TGTGCCAGCAGCTTAGACGGGTGGGGCGAAGTCAACACTGAAGCTTTCTTT
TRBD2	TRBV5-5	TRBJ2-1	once	CASSPRGGTSGASSYNEQFF	TGTGCCAGCAGCCCCCGAGGCGGGACTAGCGGGGCGAGCTCCTACAATGAGCAGTTCTTC